This T cell receptor (beta chain) is from a study of blood T cell repertoires in COVID-19. About the study: T cells, B-cell-depleted T cells, or PBMCs provided the cDNA or gDNA that served as material.

The CDR3 contains 15 residues. In germline, CDR1 is SEHNR, CDR2 FQNEAQ (reference sequence). V shed 6 bases and J 1 base; nucleotides not matched to a gene: 8. Original processing methods: Reference gene primer amplification in the assay estimated nucleated cell counts. Some clones are missing from TCRdb's copy, which holds only in-frame ones; the method was immunoSEQ multiplex PCR. V and J calls and clone size are as listed in that table; D and trimming were resolved from the DNA. This sample has almost 350,000 clones, with more than 70% found just once. The genes are TRBV7-9 and TRBJ1-1; TRBD1 matches 7 bases. This receptor was identified in a woman aged 55-69 years with COVID-19, enrolled during active disease. The sequencing input was peripheral blood. The CDR3 spells CASSVRQGGNTEAFF. In DNA form, the CDR3 reads TGTGCCAGCAGTGTAAGACAGGGAGGGAACACTGAAGCTTTCTTT.